What follows are 6 T cell receptor beta chains derived from one specimen sequenced in a study of blood T cell repertoires in COVID-19. Clones were sequenced by immunoSEQ multiplex PCR, and TCRdb holds only the in-frame ones, with some missing. The sample includes roughly 260,000 clones, about 80% of them seen just once. Sequences were obtained from PBMCs or T cells enriched from blood (not recorded which). All receptors come from a woman between 35 and 50 years old who had been exposed to COVID-19.

The V gene is TRBV19, the J gene TRBJ2-5; 10 bases align to TRBD2. V was pared by 7 bases and J by 5 bases, with 4 bases of the junction left unmatched. The CDR3 is 13 amino acids. Germline CDR1 is LNHDA and CDR2 is SQIVND (reference sequence). CDR3 amino acids: CASTQTSGETQYF. CDR3 coding DNA: TGTGCCAGTACCCAGACTAGCGGGGAGACCCAGTACTTC.

The J gene is TRBJ1-2, the V gene TRBV7-2; D is unresolved. V was shortened by 0 bases and J by 5 bases, with 10 bases between the two germline ends. Germline CDR1 and CDR2: SGHTA and FQGNSA. The CDR3 has 14 residues. In nucleotides, the CDR3 is TGTGCCAGCAGCTTAGCGGCAACCTTTTATGGCTACACCTTC. It yields the protein CASSLAATFYGYTF.

The chain carries TRBV18 and TRBJ1-2; 7 bases align to TRBD1. V lost 3 bases to trimming and J lost 6 bases; unmatched junction nucleotides: 4. This CDR3 is built from 13 residues. The germline gives CDR1 KGHSH, CDR2 LQKENI. CDR3 coding DNA: TGTGCCAGCTCACCCGGGACAGCTGATGGCTACACCTTC. This encodes CASSPGTADGYTF.

This clone is a singleton in its sample. This sequence joins TRBV7-8 and TRBJ1-2, with TRBD1 identical over 8 bases. The CDR3 is 15 amino acids. CDR1 and CDR2 (germline): SGHVS, FQNEAQ. The junction had 1 base not matched to a gene; V was cut back by 1 base and J by 0 bases. CDR3 region: CASSLGTGSNYGYTF. Here the CDR3 DNA reads TGTGCCAGCAGCTTAGGGACAGGGTCTAACTATGGCTACACCTTC. The full variable domain, rest sourced from reference TRBV7-8 and TRBJ1-2, is GAGVSQSPRYKVAKRGQDVALRCDPISGHVSLFWYQQALGQGPEFLTYFQNEAQLDKSGLPSDRFFAERPEGSVSTLKIQRTQQEDSAVYLCASSLGTGSNYGYTFGSGTRLTVV.

This chain uses TRBV7-9 with TRBJ1-4, with TRBD1 matching over 8 bases. Germline lookup yields CDR1 SEHNR and CDR2 FQNEAQ (reference sequence). The CDR3 is made up of 16 amino acids. The J segment lost 4 bases and the V segment lost 1 base, leaving 5 bases of the junction unmatched. This chain's CDR3 is CASSLGAGQGNEKLFF. The CDR3 DNA reads as TGTGCCAGCAGCTTAGGTGCCGGACAGGGTAATGAAAAACTGTTTTTT. Complete variable domain (other parts from reference TRBV7-9 and TRBJ1-4): DTGVSQNPRHKITKRGQNVTFRCDPISEHNRLYWYRQTLGQGPEFLTYFQNEAQLEKSRLLSDRFSAERPKGSFSTLEIQRTEQGDSAMYLCASSLGAGQGNEKLFFGSGTQLSVL.

This clone was seen once. The V call is TRBV19, the J call TRBJ1-4, with D tentatively TRBD1 (6 bases). CDR3 length: 15 residues. Germline lookup yields CDR1 LNHDA and CDR2 SQIVND (reference sequence). Trimming removed 9 bases at V and 5 bases at J, with 19 bases between. In DNA form, the CDR3 reads TGTGCCAGCAGCAAAGGGGGGGGCGGGAATGAAAAACTGTTTTTT. Translated: CASSKGGGGNEKLFF.